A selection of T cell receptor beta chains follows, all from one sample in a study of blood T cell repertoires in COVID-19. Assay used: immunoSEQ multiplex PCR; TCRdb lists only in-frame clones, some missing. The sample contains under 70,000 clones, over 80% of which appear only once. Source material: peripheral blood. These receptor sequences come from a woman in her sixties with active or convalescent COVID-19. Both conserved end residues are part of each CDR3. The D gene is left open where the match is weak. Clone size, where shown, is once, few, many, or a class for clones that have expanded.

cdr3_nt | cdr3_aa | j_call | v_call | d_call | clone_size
TGCGCCAGCAGTCTTGGACAGGGGGCGCGGGGAAGCACTGAAGCTTTCTTT | CASSLGQGARGSTEAFF | TRBJ1-1 | TRBV10-1 | TRBD1 | .
TGCGCCAGCAGTCAATGGAGGATGAGCTACACCTTC | CASSQWRMSYTF | TRBJ1-2 | TRBV23-1 | . | .
TGTGCCAGCAGCCCAAGACACACGGGGAGCCGCACAGATACGCAGTATTTT | CASSPRHTGSRTDTQYF | TRBJ2-3 | TRBV4-2 | . | .
TGCAGTGCTAGTCCGCCTAGCGGGAGTGTATCCGGGGAGCTGTTTTTT | CSASPPSGSVSGELFF | TRBJ2-2 | TRBV20-1 | TRBD2 | .
TGTGCCAGCAGGCCAGGTGCCTCCGGGGCCAACGTCCTGACTTTC | CASRPGASGANVLTF | TRBJ2-6 | TRBV28 | . | .
TGTGCCAGCAGCAGGGGACAGGCTAGCAATCAGCCCCAGCATTTT | CASSRGQASNQPQHF | TRBJ1-5 | TRBV7-2 | TRBD1 | .
TGTGCCAGCAGCTTAGACAGGGGGAGAGGGGAGCTGTTTTTT | CASSLDRGRGELFF | TRBJ2-2 | TRBV7-2 | TRBD1 | .
TGTGCCAGCAGCTTACAGGGGCAAATATCCGGGGAGCTGTTTTTT | CASSLQGQISGELFF | TRBJ2-2 | TRBV7-3 | . | .
TGTGCCAGCAGCTTGCCGGGACAGAGATCTTATGGCTACACCTTC | CASSLPGQRSYGYTF | TRBJ1-2 | TRBV5-4 | TRBD1 | .
TGTGCCAGCAGCCGGTCTTACAATGAGCAGTTCTTC | CASSRSYNEQFF | TRBJ2-1 | TRBV11-3 | . | .
TGCAGCGTCCGCCGACAGGGAGAGAGTCGCGAGCAGTACTTC | CSVRRQGESREQYF | TRBJ2-7 | TRBV29-1 | TRBD1 | .
TGTGCCACACAGGGGAACACTGAAGCTTTCTTT | CATQGNTEAFF | TRBJ1-1 | TRBV10-3 | . | .
TGTGCCAGCAGTGATTGGAGTTATGGCTACACCTTC | CASSDWSYGYTF | TRBJ1-2 | TRBV6-1 | . | .
TGTGCCAGCAGCTTAGACGCTCCTAACTCACCCCTCCACTTT | CASSLDAPNSPLHF | TRBJ1-6 | TRBV11-2 | . | .
TGTGCCAGTAGGACGGGGAACACCGGGGAGCTGTTTTTT | CASRTGNTGELFF | TRBJ2-2 | TRBV19 | . | once
TGTGCCAGCTCACCGCTTACAGGGGGGAACACAGATACGCAGTATTTT | CASSPLTGGNTDTQYF | TRBJ2-3 | TRBV18 | TRBD1 | .
TGCAGCGTTAGACAGCTCTATGGCTACACCTTC | CSVRQLYGYTF | TRBJ1-2 | TRBV29-1 | . | .
TGCGCCAGCAGCTCTGGACTAGCGCGAGAGACCCAGTACTTC | CASSSGLARETQYF | TRBJ2-5 | TRBV5-1 | TRBD2 | .
TGTGCCAGCAGTCCCCTAGGCGCGCCTTCCGGAAGTGCGCAGTTCTTC | CASSPLGAPSGSAQFF | TRBJ2-1 | TRBV28 | . | .
TGTGCCAGCAGCTTGGAGAGAGACACTGAAGCTTTCTTT | CASSLERDTEAFF | TRBJ1-1 | TRBV5-4 | . | .
TGTGCCAGCAGATATTCAGGGGGCGCGGGCTACACCTTC | CASRYSGGAGYTF | TRBJ1-2 | TRBV9 | TRBD1 | .
TGTGCCAGCAGTTTAAGGCGGGAAGTGGCTTACAATGAGCAGTTCTTC | CASSLRREVAYNEQFF | TRBJ2-1 | TRBV28 | . | .
TGCAGTGCTCTCCGGGACTCGGGGTACTTC | CSALRDSGYF | TRBJ2-4 | TRBV20-1 | . | .
TGTGCCAGCAGCCGGGGGGCGGGGCGAGAGACCCAGTACTTC | CASSRGAGRETQYF | TRBJ2-5 | TRBV7-2 | . | .
TGCGCCAGCAAGGATCCGTCGGGCTATGGCTACACCTTC | CASKDPSGYGYTF | TRBJ1-2 | TRBV10-2 | . | .
TGTGCCTGGAGTGTATCTCGGGGCGAGCAGTACTTC | CAWSVSRGEQYF | TRBJ2-7 | TRBV30 | . | .
TGTGCCAGCAGCGTAGACTACTCTGGAAACACCATATATTTT | CASSVDYSGNTIYF | TRBJ1-3 | TRBV9 | . | .
TGTGCCACCAGTGATGCCCCGGGACAGGGGGCAAGTGAAAAACTGTTTTTT | CATSDAPGQGASEKLFF | TRBJ1-4 | TRBV24-1 | TRBD1 | .
TGCGCCAGCAGTGACCCCGGAGAAGAAGGCTACACCTTC | CASSDPGEEGYTF | TRBJ1-2 | TRBV10-2 | . | .
TGCGCCAGCAGCCAAGTTGCAAGCGGGAGCCTGGACAATGAGCAGTTCTTC | CASSQVASGSLDNEQFF | TRBJ2-1 | TRBV4-3 | TRBD2 | .
TGTGCCAGCAGCTTAACTGGGGGGACCTCCTACGAGCAGTACTTC | CASSLTGGTSYEQYF | TRBJ2-7 | TRBV7-3 | . | once
TGTGCCTGGAGCGGGACAGGGCGCACTGAAGCTTTCTTT | CAWSGTGRTEAFF | TRBJ1-1 | TRBV30 | TRBD1 | .
TGTGCCAGCAGCCCAGGGGACAGGGTGGGCCAGCCCCAGCATTTT | CASSPGDRVGQPQHF | TRBJ1-5 | TRBV7-9 | TRBD1 | .
TGTGCCAGCAGTTTATGGGGAAGCGGGGAGACCTACGAGCAGTACTTC | CASSLWGSGETYEQYF | TRBJ2-7 | TRBV28 | TRBD2 | .
TGTGCCAGCAGTTCGGGACTGATTACTGAAGCTTTCTTT | CASSSGLITEAFF | TRBJ1-1 | TRBV27 | . | few
TGTGCCAGCAGTTCACAGGGCCTCCCCGCCGACGAGCAGTACTTC | CASSSQGLPADEQYF | TRBJ2-7 | TRBV2 | . | few
TGTGCCAGCAGGTCCACAGGGGCCGCAGGAAACAATGAGCAGTTCTTC | CASRSTGAAGNNEQFF | TRBJ2-1 | TRBV5-6 | TRBD1 | .
TGTGCCAGTAGAAGGACAGGGGACACTGAAGCTTTCTTT | CASRRTGDTEAFF | TRBJ1-1 | TRBV19 | TRBD1 | .
TGTGCCAGCAGTTTGGGACTAGCCACAGATACGCAGTATTTT | CASSLGLATDTQYF | TRBJ2-3 | TRBV28 | TRBD2 | .
TGTGCCAGCAGTTTAATCGGGAGGACCCCCGGGGAGCTGTTTTTT | CASSLIGRTPGELFF | TRBJ2-2 | TRBV28 | TRBD2 | .
TGTGCCAGCAGTCAAGGGACAGACAATCAGCCCCAGCATTTT | CASSQGTDNQPQHF | TRBJ1-5 | TRBV28 | TRBD1 | few